The 8 T cell receptor beta chains given below trace back to one sample, sequenced in a study of monozygotic twins with cystic fibrosis. TCRdb's table, derived via immunoSEQ multiplex PCR, lists solely in-frame clones and lacks some. Counted here are tens of thousands of clones, just over 95% occurring once; the ten biggest clones make up 0.17%. The sample comprised blood. Receptors originate from a girl aged 2 to 9 with cystic fibrosis.

This clone was detected once. V gene TRBV6-5 combines with J gene TRBJ1-5; 8 bases are shared with TRBD1. J lost 5 bases, V lost 4 bases, and 7 bases had no gene match. Germline loops: CDR1 MNHEY, CDR2 SVGAGI. CDR3 length: 15 residues. The CDR3 region is CASSSGQGNYQPQHF. CDR3 DNA: TGTGCCAGCAGTTCCGGACAGGGTAACTATCAGCCCCAGCATTTT.

This chain links TRBV27 with TRBJ2-7, with 8 bases matching TRBD2. There are 15 residues in the CDR3. Germline V gives CDR1 MNHEY, CDR2 SMNVEV (reference sequence). Trimming cost V 4 bases and J 2 bases; bases outside gene matches: 7. CDR3 coding DNA: TGTGCCAGCAGTTCCCAACCGGGAGGGACCTACGAGCAGTACTTC. It yields the protein CASSSQPGGTYEQYF.

The chain carries TRBV6-5 and TRBJ2-1, with 7 bases fitting TRBD2. There are 15 residues in the CDR3. Germline CDR1 MNHEY, CDR2 SVGAGI. The junction had 9 bases not matched to a gene; V was cut back by 7 bases and J by 3 bases. CDR3 sequence: CASNSGFGDYNEQFF. CDR3 bases: TGTGCCAGCAATAGCGGGTTCGGGGACTACAATGAGCAGTTCTTC.

The chain uses TRBV28 and TRBJ2-5; 7 nucleotides match TRBD1. The V and J ends lost 4 bases and 0 bases, in that order; junction bases with no gene match: 11. This CDR3 has 17 residues. From germline, CDR1 is MDHEN and CDR2 SYDVKM. CDR3 in DNA: TGTGCCAGCAGTTCCTCCCACGACAGGGAACACCAAGAGACCCAGTACTTC. Translating it yields CASSSSHDREHQETQYF.

The chain uses TRBV13 and TRBJ2-3; 10 bases fit TRBD2. The germline V gene has CDR1 PRHDT and CDR2 FYEKMQ (reference sequence). CDR3 length: 16 amino acids. Trimming removed 3 bases from V and 0 bases from J; junction bases left unmatched: 3. The CDR3 bases are TGTGCCAGCAGCTTTGTAGCGGGAGGCAGCACAGATACGCAGTATTTT. It encodes CASSFVAGGSTDTQYF.

The rearrangement links TRBV5-1 to TRBJ2-3, with 9 positions matching TRBD2. Per the germline V gene, CDR1 is SGHRS and CDR2 is YFSETQ. There are 12 residues in the CDR3. V dropped 4 bases and J dropped 13; count of bases not matched to a gene: 7. This CDR3 reads CASSVAGEREYF. As DNA, the CDR3 is TGCGCCAGCAGCGTAGCGGGAGAACGAGAGTATTTT.

This rearrangement joins TRBV5-4 to TRBJ2-5, with D possibly matching TRBD2 (6 bases). Trimming took 4 bases from V and 4 from J, leaving 14 bases between them. The length of the CDR3 is 14 residues. CDR1 SGHNT and CDR2 YYREEE come from the germline V gene (reference sequence). The CDR3 loop is CASSPRRGGETQYF. CDR3 DNA sequence: TGTGCCAGCAGCCCCCGGCGGGGCGGAGAGACCCAGTACTTC. Using reference TRBV5-4 and TRBJ2-5 for the parts outside the CDR3, the full variable domain is ETGVTQSPTHLIKTRGQQVTLRCSSQSGHNTVSWYQQALGQGPQFIFQYYREEENGRGNFPPRFSGLQFPNYSSELNVNALELDDSALYLCASSPRRGGETQYFGPGTRLLVL.

This clone was found once. This rearrangement joins TRBV27 to TRBJ2-7; 7 bases match TRBD2. J was trimmed by 3 bases and V by 10 bases; bases with no gene match: 6. This CDR3 spans 12 amino acids. Germline V gene sequence: CDR1 MNHEY, CDR2 SMNVEV (reference sequence). The CDR3 coding sequence is TGTGCCACTGGGTGGGGGGGCTACGAGCAGTACTTC. Encoded protein: CATGWGGYEQYF.